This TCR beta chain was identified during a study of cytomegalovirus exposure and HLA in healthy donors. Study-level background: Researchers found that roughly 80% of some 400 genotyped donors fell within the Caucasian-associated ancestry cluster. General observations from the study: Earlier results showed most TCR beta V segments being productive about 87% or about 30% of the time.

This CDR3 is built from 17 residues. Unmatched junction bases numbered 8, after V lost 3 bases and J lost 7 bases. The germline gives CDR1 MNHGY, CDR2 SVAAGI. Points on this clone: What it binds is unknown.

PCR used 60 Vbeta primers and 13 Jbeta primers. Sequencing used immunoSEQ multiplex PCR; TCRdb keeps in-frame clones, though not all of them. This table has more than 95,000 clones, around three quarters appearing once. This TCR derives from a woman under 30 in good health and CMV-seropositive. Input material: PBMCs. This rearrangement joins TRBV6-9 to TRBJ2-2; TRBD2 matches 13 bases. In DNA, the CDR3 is TGTGCCAGCAGTTACCCTGGACTAGCGGGAGATAACGGGGAGCTGTTTTTT. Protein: CASSYPGLAGDNGELFF.